This TCR beta chain is drawn from a study of vaccination and CD4 T cells after COVID-19. Study-level background: Convalescent individuals numbered four females and six males, two being Hispanic.

Treatment reported: approximately nine-day PBMC culture with coronavirus spike peptide pools or control peptides (ViraFEST assay). With the Oncomine TCR Beta short-read assay, DNA from cultured CD4+ T cells was sequenced. Researchers extracted genomic DNA from CD4+ T cells that had been cultured. MiXCR was run by TCRdb on the PCR reads, yielding one entry per CDR3 protein. The sample holds 3,000 to 4,000 distinct CDR3 sequences, more than 13% seen once. This CDR3 contains 14 residues. Germline-derived CDR1 and CDR2 are SNHLY and FYNNEI. Trimming shortened V by 7 bases and J by 6 bases, and 19 bases separated the two germline ends. This clonotype rates as medium-sized. Its target is unknown.

The sequenced material came from CD4+ T cells from blood, cultured in vitro. This sequence originates from a human donor who had recovered from COVID-19. This chain uses TRBV2 with TRBJ2-7; tentative D call: TRBD1 (5 bases). CDR3: CASNRQYGLSEQYF. CDR3 DNA: TGTGCCAGCAACCGACAGTACGGGCTTTCCGAGCAGTACTTC.